The 24 T cell receptor beta chains listed next were all sequenced from one sample in a study of cytomegalovirus exposure and HLA in healthy donors. It was with 60 Vbeta and 13 Jbeta primers that the PCR ran. Using immunoSEQ multiplex PCR, the repertoire was profiled, and TCRdb retains in-frame clones only, with some absent. The sample holds roughly 180,000 clones, around 80% seen once. Sequenced material: PBMCs. These receptors were taken from a girl aged 10 to 17 in good health and CMV-seropositive.

The chain joins TRBV7-9 to TRBJ1-2; no clear D gene. This CDR3 spans 14 amino acids. V was cut by 6 bases and J by 5 bases, with 16 bases left in between. CDR1 and CDR2 (germline): SEHNR, FQNEAQ (reference sequence). CDR3 amino acids: CASSLPLSGYGYTF. The CDR3 DNA reads as TGTGCCAGCAGTTTGCCCCTATCGGGGTATGGCTACACCTTC.

V gene TRBV27 combines with J gene TRBJ2-5, with 8 bases identical to TRBD1. TRBJ2-7 explains the end of the DNA better; the J call may be wrong. This CDR3 has 14 residues. In germline, CDR1 is MNHEY, CDR2 SMNVEV (reference sequence). The CDR3 DNA sequence: TGTGCCAGCAGTTTCCAGGGGGCAGGCTACGAGCAGTACTTC. Residues: CASSFQGAGYEQYF.

The genes are TRBV30 and TRBJ1-2, with a possible D match to TRBD1 (6 bases). This CDR3 comprises 15 residues. From germline, CDR1 is GTSNPN and CDR2 SVGIG (reference sequence). The ends were cut back, 3 bases at V and 4 bases at J, with 18 bases in the middle. The CDR3 DNA reads TGTGCCTGGAGCCTAACAGGGAAAACCTTCTATGGCTACACCTTC. Protein: CAWSLTGKTFYGYTF.

V usage is TRBV4-3 and J usage is TRBJ1-6; tentatively, D is TRBD1 (5 bases). The V end was cut by 4 bases, the J end by 9 bases, with 16 bases between. The CDR3 consists of 15 residues. Germline lookup yields CDR1 LGHNA and CDR2 YSLEER. DNA of the CDR3: TGCGCCAGCAGCCCCGGGTGGGGGGGGAGTTCACCCCTCCACTTT. Protein sequence: CASSPGWGGSSPLHF.

This chain connects TRBV4-1 to TRBJ2-7; D is possibly TRBD2 (5 bases). The germline gives CDR1 MGHRA, CDR2 YSYEKL. With 1 base removed from V and 0 bases from J, the gap between germline ends came to 10 bases. This CDR3 contains 15 residues. The CDR3 spells CASSQVEGSSYEQYF. Written as DNA, the CDR3 is TGCGCCAGCAGCCAAGTTGAGGGTTCCTCCTACGAGCAGTACTTC.

The V gene is TRBV4-2, the J gene TRBJ2-4, with 12 bases lining up with TRBD2. CDR1 is LGHNA and CDR2 is YNFKEQ in the germline V gene. CDR3 length: 17 amino acids. Unmatched junction bases numbered 1, after V lost 1 base and J lost 0 bases. The CDR3 region is CASSQGLAGVAKNIQYF. DNA for the CDR3: TGTGCCAGCAGCCAAGGACTAGCGGGGGTAGCCAAAAACATTCAGTACTTC.

This clone was recorded once. J is TRBJ2-7 and V is TRBV13; 10 positions match TRBD2. Germline CDR1 and CDR2: PRHDT and FYEKMQ (reference sequence). The CDR3 has 16 amino acids. Trimming took 3 bases from V and 4 from J; bases not matched to a gene: 9. CDR3 DNA sequence: TGTGCCAGCAGCTTCGGCCAGCGGGAGGGCATTTACGAGCAGTACTTC. Protein sequence: CASSFGQREGIYEQYF.

The chain links TRBV7-6 to TRBJ2-1; TRBD2 aligns across 8 bases. V was pared by 0 bases and J by 2 bases, with 3 bases of the junction left unmatched. CDR1 is SGHVS, CDR2 FNYEAQ, per germline. The CDR3 extends over 16 amino acids. The CDR3 coding sequence is TGTGCCAGCAGCTTAGCCGGGAGGGCCCCCTACAATGAGCAGTTCTTC. It encodes CASSLAGRAPYNEQFF. Full variable domain (remainder filled in from reference TRBV7-6 and TRBJ2-1): GAGVSQSPRYKVTKRGQDVALRCDPISGHVSLYWYRQALGQGPEFLTYFNYEAQQDKSGLPNDRFSAERPEGSISTLTIQRTEQRDSAMYRCASSLAGRAPYNEQFFGPGTRLTVL.

The chain joins TRBV7-9 to TRBJ1-4; D perhaps matches TRBD1 (5 bases). There are 15 residues in the CDR3. Trimming removed 4 bases from V and 7 bases from J, with 16 bases in between. Looked up from germline, CDR1 is SEHNR and CDR2 is FQNEAQ (reference sequence). The CDR3 coding sequence is TGTGCCAGCAGCTCGCGGGGGGTAAGAGGTGAAAAACTGTTTTTT. It translates to CASSSRGVRGEKLFF.

The chain recombines TRBV7-6 with TRBJ2-2, with TRBD2 matching over 9 bases. Trimming cost V 5 bases and J 1 base; bases outside gene matches: 8. This CDR3 has 17 amino acids. The germline gives CDR1 SGHVS, CDR2 FNYEAQ. CDR3 protein: CASSRATTSGNTGELFF. CDR3 in DNA: TGTGCCAGCAGCCGCGCGACGACTAGCGGGAACACCGGGGAGCTGTTTTTT.

The CDR3: CASSRSQLGTEAFF. The CDR3 DNA reads as TGTGCCAGCAGCCGGAGTCAATTGGGCACTGAAGCTTTCTTT. The J gene is TRBJ1-1, the V gene TRBV7-2, with D uncertain. The germline V gene encodes CDR1 SGHTA and CDR2 FQGNSA. This CDR3 has 14 residues. Trimming cost V 5 bases and J 4 bases, with 14 bases left between them.

The CDR3 loop reads CASSGEDSTDTQYF. CDR3 DNA sequence: TGTGCCAGCAGCGGAGAGGATAGCACAGATACGCAGTATTTT. The V and J genes are TRBV9 and TRBJ2-3; D remains ambiguous. V was trimmed by 3 bases and J by 0 bases, leaving 8 bases between them. This CDR3 spans 14 amino acids. The germline CDR1 and CDR2 sequences are SGDLS and YYNGEE.

The chain has TRBV9 and TRBJ2-5; 10 bases agree with TRBD2. Germline V gene sequence: CDR1 SGDLS, CDR2 YYNGEE. V dropped 0 bases and J dropped 5; count of bases not matched to a gene: 7. CDR3 size: 16 residues. The CDR3 loop reads CASSVVPAGGIETQYF. CDR3 nucleotide sequence: TGTGCCAGCAGCGTAGTGCCAGCGGGAGGGATTGAGACCCAGTACTTC.

The chain couples TRBV5-1 to TRBJ2-3, with 11 bases aligning to TRBD1. The germline gives CDR1 SGHRS, CDR2 YFSETQ. Trimming took 6 bases from V and 4 from J; bases not matched to a gene: 10. CDR3 size: 16 residues. The CDR3, as DNA: TGCGCCAGCACCTCCGGGACAGGGGGTGGCTCAGATACGCAGTATTTT. Residues: CASTSGTGGGSDTQYF. The entire variable domain, with the rest obtained from reference TRBV5-1 and TRBJ2-3, is as follows: KAGVTQTPRYLIKTRGQQVTLSCSPISGHRSVSWYQQTPGQGLQFLFEYFSETQRNKGNFPGRFSGRQFSNSRSEMNVSTLELGDSALYLCASTSGTGGGSDTQYFGPGTRLTVL.

This clone came up a few times. This chain joins TRBV19 and TRBJ2-7, with 10 positions matching TRBD1. The CDR3 is 15 residues long. Per the germline V gene, CDR1 is LNHDA and CDR2 is SQIVND (reference sequence). V gave up 6 bases and J gave up 5 bases; unmatched junction bases: 10. CDR3 region: CASSPIGTGDHEQYF. CDR3 DNA: TGTGCCAGTAGCCCTATCGGGACAGGGGACCACGAGCAGTACTTC.

This clone appeared a single time. The V gene is TRBV5-6, the J gene TRBJ2-3; D uncertain. The CDR3 runs 12 residues. Germline loops: CDR1 SGHDT, CDR2 YYEEEE. Between the trimmed V and J ends, which lost 4 bases and 2 bases, there was a span of 5 bases. CDR3 sequence reads: CASSQSTDTQYF. Written as DNA, the CDR3 is TGTGCCAGCAGCCAATCCACAGATACGCAGTATTTT.

About this clone: At one boundary the junction diverges from the germline segment, which might be a read error. The chain carries TRBV7-7 and TRBJ2-7; possible D gene TRBD2, 5 bases. The CDR3 covers 13 residues. Germline V gives CDR1 SSHAT, CDR2 FNYEAQ (reference sequence). The CDR3 is CASSSHGNYEQYF. The DNA for the CDR3 is TGTGCTAGCAGCTCCCACGGGAACTACGAGCAGTACTTC.

This sequence joins TRBV27 and TRBJ2-7; 7 positions match TRBD1. Trimming removed 6 bases from V and 2 bases from J; junction bases left unmatched: 10. This CDR3 is built from 15 residues. Germline V gene sequence: CDR1 MNHEY, CDR2 SMNVEV (reference sequence). The CDR3 sequence: CASSKGRDRAYEQYF. In DNA form, the CDR3 reads TGTGCCAGCAGCAAGGGAAGAGACAGGGCCTACGAGCAGTACTTC.

This clone was observed once. This chain joins TRBV5-1 and TRBJ1-2; 8 bases are shared with TRBD1. With 4 bases clipped from V and 13 bases from J, the junction kept 12 bases outside the gene matches. The germline V gene has CDR1 SGHRS and CDR2 YFSETQ. The CDR3 contains 13 residues. CDR3 amino acids: CASSARGQGAFTF. CDR3 in DNA: TGCGCCAGCAGCGCAAGGGGGCAGGGGGCGTTCACCTTC.

This chain joins TRBV5-6 and TRBJ2-2; TRBD1 matches at 7 bases. CDR1 SGHDT and CDR2 YYEEEE come from the germline V gene. The CDR3 has 16 amino acids. With 0 bases clipped from V and 5 bases from J, the junction kept 7 bases outside the gene matches. The CDR3 protein is CASSLVQGSLTGELFF. DNA for the CDR3: TGTGCCAGCAGCTTGGTACAGGGGAGTTTGACCGGGGAGCTGTTTTTT.

The chain is built from TRBV29-1 and TRBJ2-2, with D perhaps matching TRBD2 (5 bases). The CDR3 totals 12 residues. V lost 4 bases and J lost 4, with 7 bases in between. CDR1 and CDR2 (germline): SQVTM, ANQGSEA. The CDR3 sequence: CSVVEGTGELFF. The CDR3 region has the DNA TGCAGCGTTGTTGAGGGCACCGGGGAGCTGTTTTTT.

This chain uses TRBV5-4 with TRBJ2-3; 7 nucleotides match TRBD2. The CDR3 length is 15 residues. Germline V gene data show CDR1 as SGHNT and CDR2 as YYREEE (reference sequence). The junction had 6 bases not matched to a gene; V was cut back by 2 bases and J by 3 bases. The CDR3 sequence: CASSLVREGTDTQYF. In DNA, the CDR3 is TGTGCCAGCAGCTTAGTGAGGGAGGGGACAGATACGCAGTATTTT.

V usage is TRBV6-5 and J usage is TRBJ2-7; 7 positions match TRBD1. The germline CDR1 and CDR2 sequences are MNHEY and SVGAGI. The V gene end was trimmed by 0 bases and the J gene end by 3 bases; junction bases not matched to a gene: 5. The CDR3 sequence is 15 residues long. This chain's CDR3 is CASSYSGGALYEQYF. In DNA, the CDR3 is TGTGCCAGCAGTTACTCAGGGGGCGCCCTCTACGAGCAGTACTTC.

This sequence joins TRBV5-1 and TRBJ2-7; 7 bases align to TRBD1. There are 14 residues in the CDR3. V shed 1 base, J shed 2 bases, and the junction held 3 bases outside the gene matches. CDR1 is SGHRS, CDR2 YFSETQ, per germline. The CDR3 nucleotides are TGCGCCAGCAGCTTGAACAGGGGTGCCTACGAGCAGTACTTC. It codes for CASSLNRGAYEQYF.